The 29 T cell receptor beta chains presented below share a single source sample, sequenced in a study of blood T cells in healthy people across ages. A J-beta primer mix and a sample-barcoded 5' primer were used in a second PCR of about 7 to 12 cycles. TCRdb re-analysed the 5' RACE reads in MiXCR, keeping a single row per CDR3 protein. The data show roughly 1,700,000 distinct CDR3 sequences, with roughly 27% seen just once and roughly 8.2% held by the top ten. Sequenced material: blood. The receptors were gathered from a woman in her thirties in good health.

This clonotype was counted ten times or more. The chain links TRBV24-1 to TRBJ2-5; 11 bases are a match to TRBD2. In germline, CDR1 is KGHDR, CDR2 SFDVKD. This CDR3 has 16 amino acids. V trimming: 1 base; J trimming: 4 bases; junction bases outside the gene matches: 4. This CDR3 is CATSDFKLAGAETQYF. The CDR3 bases are TGTGCCACCAGTGATTTTAAACTAGCGGGGGCAGAGACCCAGTACTTC.

Only a few counts were recorded for this clonotype. The chain is built from TRBV6-6 and TRBJ2-7, with 13 bases fitting TRBD2. The DNA end is more similar to TRBJ2-5, so the J call may be wrong. There are 17 residues in the CDR3. The germline gives CDR1 MNHNY, CDR2 SVGAGI (reference sequence). The CDR3 region has the DNA TGTGCCAGCAGTTACTCCAGACTAGCGGGAGGTCGAGAGACCCAGTACTTC. Translated, it gives CASSYSRLAGGRETQYF.

This clonotype was picked up many times. The J gene is TRBJ1-6, the V gene TRBV7-9; 9 bases match TRBD1. After removal of 6 bases from V and 7 bases from J, the junction contained 4 bases not matched to a gene. Germline V gene sequence: CDR1 SEHNR, CDR2 FQNEAQ (reference sequence). The CDR3 is 14 amino acids. CDR3 bases: TGTGCCAGCAGAGGGACAGGGTCAAATTCACCCCTCCACTTT. As protein: CASRGTGSNSPLHF.

This sequence joins TRBV10-3 and TRBJ2-7, with D possibly matching TRBD2 (5 bases). The germline gives CDR1 ENHRY, CDR2 SYGVKD. Trimming shortened V by 0 bases and J by 7 bases, and 16 bases separated the two germline ends. This CDR3 region has 15 residues. The CDR3 loop reads CAISESISSSAEQYF. The CDR3 DNA follows: TGTGCCATCAGTGAGTCGATTTCTAGCTCGGCGGAGCAGTACTTC.

In its sample, this clonotype was seen a few times. This chain uses TRBV29-1 with TRBJ2-1; D uncertain. V was trimmed by 6 bases and J by 8 bases, leaving 11 bases between them. This CDR3 region has 11 residues. CDR1 SQVTM and CDR2 ANQGSEA come from the germline V gene. CDR3 region: CSVQSPYEQFF. CDR3 in DNA: TGCAGCGTACAGTCCCCATATGAGCAGTTCTTC.

The sample holds a few counts of this clonotype. V and J are TRBV3-1 and TRBJ1-5; a weak D match, TRBD1 (5 bases). The V end lost 2 bases, the J end lost 5 bases, and 7 bases lay between the germline ends. CDR3 length: 13 residues. The V gene's germline CDR1 is LGHDT and CDR2 YNNKEL (reference sequence). CDR3 nucleotide sequence: TGTGCCAGCAGCCAACAGGGCTATCAGCCCCAGCATTTT. Translation gives CASSQQGYQPQHF.

This clonotype has more than one count but fewer than ten. The chain couples TRBV6-1 to TRBJ1-2; D may be TRBD1 (6 bases). Per germline, CDR1 MNHNS and CDR2 SASEGT. CDR3 size: 11 residues. V was pared by 7 bases and J by 7 bases, with 10 bases between. The CDR3 protein is CASTTGTGYTF. CDR3 DNA: TGTGCCAGCACCACAGGGACTGGCTACACCTTC.

This clonotype was recorded at least ten times. V usage is TRBV9 and J usage is TRBJ2-3; 11 positions agree with TRBD2. V lost 4 bases, J lost 5 bases, and 15 bases stayed unmatched. Germline CDR1 reads SGDLS; CDR2 reads YYNGEE. CDR3 length: 18 residues. CDR3 nucleotide sequence: TGTGCCAGCAGCTACGGAACTAGCGGGAGTCATTTGGGAGATACGCAGTATTTT. Its translation is CASSYGTSGSHLGDTQYF. Supplemented by reference TRBV9 and TRBJ2-3, the full variable domain reads DSGVTQTPKHLITATGQRVTLRCSPRSGDLSVYWYQQSLDQGLQFLIQYYNGEERAKGNILERFSAQQFPDLHSELNLSSLELGDSALYFCASSYGTSGSHLGDTQYFGPGTRLTVL.

The gene calls are TRBV6-5 and TRBJ2-6; perhaps TRBD1 as D (6 bases). Trimming stripped 4 bases from V and 0 bases from J, with 25 bases between. Per the germline V gene, CDR1 is MNHEY and CDR2 is SVGAGI. This CDR3 comprises 21 residues. The CDR3 region is CASSFVLWGPYVPSGANVLTF. The CDR3 DNA reads as TGTGCCAGCAGTTTCGTTCTCTGGGGGCCCTACGTCCCCTCTGGGGCCAACGTCCTGACTTTC.

This clonotype was counted only a few times. This sequence joins TRBV14 and TRBJ2-5; 13 nucleotides agree with TRBD2. CDR1 and CDR2 (germline): SGHDN, FVKESK. V trimming: 4 bases; J trimming: 2 bases; junction bases outside the gene matches: 7. This CDR3 has 17 residues. DNA for the CDR3: TGTGCCAGCAGCCCTTGGACTAGCGGGAGTGGTCAAGAGACCCAGTACTTC. Protein: CASSPWTSGSGQETQYF. The full variable domain, in which reference TRBV14 and TRBJ2-5 provide the parts outside the CDR3, is EAGVTQFPSHSVIEKGQTVTLRCDPISGHDNLYWYRRVMGKEIKFLLHFVKESKQDESGMPNNRFLAERTGGTYSTLKVQPAELEDSGVYFCASSPWTSGSGQETQYFGPGTRLLVL.

This clonotype was recorded many times. The rearrangement joins TRBV11-2 to TRBJ2-5; 9 nucleotides line up with TRBD2. The CDR3 spans 15 residues. Germline assignment: CDR1 SGHAT and CDR2 FQNNGV. V lost 6 bases to trimming and J lost 3 bases; unmatched junction nucleotides: 8. Here the CDR3 DNA reads TGTGCCAGCAGTAGAGACGGCGGGAGGGAAGAGACCCAGTACTTC. The encoded protein is CASSRDGGREETQYF.

This clonotype was counted ten times or more. V usage is TRBV7-2 and J usage is TRBJ2-7; D remains unclear. In germline, CDR1 is SGHTA, CDR2 FQGNSA. The CDR3 is 15 residues long. Deletions cut 1 base from V and 4 bases from J, with 14 bases between. The DNA of the CDR3 is TGTGCCAGCAGCTTAGGGCGCCAGAATACTTACGAGCAGTACTTC. It is translated as CASSLGRQNTYEQYF.

In regard to this clonotype: One end of the junction varies from germline; a read error may be responsible. The V and J genes are TRBV20-1 and TRBJ2-7; 8 bases are shared with TRBD2. CDR1 DFQATT and CDR2 SNEGSKA come from the germline V gene (reference sequence). The CDR3 consists of 13 residues. DNA for the CDR3: TGCAGTGCTCCACGGGGGGGTGACTACGGGCAGTACTTC. It encodes CSAPRGGDYGQYF.

The chain has TRBV4-1 and TRBJ2-5; 10 bases map to TRBD2. The CDR3 loop spans 18 amino acids. In germline, CDR1 is MGHRA, CDR2 YSYEKL. The J segment lost 0 bases and the V segment lost 5 bases, leaving 12 bases of the junction unmatched. CDR3 sequence: CASSLRSTGTSDQETQYF. CDR3 in DNA: TGCGCCAGCAGCTTGCGTTCTACCGGGACTAGCGACCAAGAGACCCAGTACTTC.

This rearrangement joins TRBV7-8 to TRBJ2-3; 10 bases agree with TRBD2. Germline loops: CDR1 SGHVS, CDR2 FQNEAQ. The CDR3 is 18 amino acids. V gave up 1 base and J gave up 1 base; unmatched junction bases: 8. DNA for the CDR3: TGTGCCAGCAGCTTAGGAGCTAGCGGGAGATTAGGCACAGATACGCAGTATTTT. Translated, it gives CASSLGASGRLGTDTQYF. Full variable domain (outside the CDR3, taken from reference TRBV7-8 and TRBJ2-3): GAGVSQSPRYKVAKRGQDVALRCDPISGHVSLFWYQQALGQGPEFLTYFQNEAQLDKSGLPSDRFFAERPEGSVSTLKIQRTQQEDSAVYLCASSLGASGRLGTDTQYFGPGTRLTVL.

Details on this clonotype: With a much larger clone just one base away, this may be a read error. The chain uses TRBV10-2 and TRBJ2-5, with 9 bases fitting TRBD2. Matching the DNA end better, TRBJ2-7 makes the J call doubtful. Germline CDR1 is WSHSY and CDR2 is SAAADI. This CDR3 is 13 amino acids long. The DNA for the CDR3 is TGCGCCAGCGGCTTTAGCGGGAGCCACGAGCAGTACTTC. Its translation: CASGFSGSHEQYF.

In its sample, this clonotype was seen a few times. The gene calls are TRBV10-2 and TRBJ2-5, with TRBD1 as a possible D gene (5 bases). The germline gives CDR1 WSHSY, CDR2 SAAADI. This CDR3 has 13 residues. The V end lost 7 bases, the J end lost 5 bases, and 14 bases lay between the germline ends. CDR3 nucleotides: TGCGCCAGCAATCAGGGATCAAGGGAGACCCAGTACTTC. Translated: CASNQGSRETQYF.

This chain links TRBV7-2 with TRBJ2-7, with 7 bases that match TRBD1. V dropped 3 bases and J dropped 3; count of bases not matched to a gene: 8. The CDR3 has 15 amino acids. Germline CDR1 reads SGHTA; CDR2 reads FQGNSA. The CDR3 loop is CASSLDRLVRYEQYF. As DNA, the CDR3 is TGTGCCAGCAGCTTGGACAGGCTAGTGCGCTACGAGCAGTACTTC.

This clonotype was counted a few times. The chain combines TRBV5-1 with TRBJ1-2; 7 nucleotides line up with TRBD1. Germline CDR1 is SGHRS and CDR2 is YFSETQ. The CDR3 runs to 17 residues. Trimming cost V 4 bases and J 6 bases; bases outside gene matches: 18. CDR3 sequence (DNA): TGCGCCAGCAGCCCCCTCGACAGGGTCCTTAATTCGGATGGCTACACCTTC. Amino acid sequence: CASSPLDRVLNSDGYTF.

V and J are TRBV12-3 or TRBV12-4 and TRBJ2-2; 9 bases align to TRBD2. V shed 7 bases, J shed 1 base, and the junction held 13 bases outside the gene matches. The CDR3 covers 18 residues. The CDR3, as DNA: TGTGCCAGCAACCCGACCCTTCTAGCGGGGTTGAACACCGGGGAGCTGTTTTTT. It yields the protein CASNPTLLAGLNTGELFF.

This chain connects TRBV5-1 to TRBJ1-1; maybe TRBD1 (5 bases). CDR1 SGHRS and CDR2 YFSETQ come from the germline V gene. The V end was cut by 4 bases, the J end by 5 bases, with 18 bases between. This CDR3 comprises 15 residues. The CDR3 spells CASSVPMGGGTEAFF. DNA for the CDR3: TGCGCCAGCAGCGTGCCGATGGGGGGAGGTACTGAAGCTTTCTTT.

This clonotype has at least ten counts. The CDR3 loop reads CASTHGDGFYEQYF. CDR3 coding DNA: TGTGCCAGCACTCATGGGGACGGCTTCTACGAGCAGTACTTC. The genes are TRBV7-2 and TRBJ2-7; either TRBD1 or TRBD2 may fit D (5 bases each). Deletions cut 7 bases from V and 3 bases from J, with 16 bases between. The CDR3 consists of 14 residues. Germline V CDR1 and CDR2: SGHTA, FQGNSA.

CDR3 nucleotides: TGCAGTGCTCCCAGCGGGAGCCCCTCCTACAATGAGCAGTTCTTC. Translating it yields CSAPSGSPSYNEQFF. The rearrangement joins TRBV20-1 to TRBJ2-1; 8 positions agree with TRBD2. V gave up 5 bases and J gave up 0 bases; unmatched junction bases: 6. Germline loops: CDR1 DFQATT, CDR2 SNEGSKA (reference sequence). There are 15 residues in the CDR3.

V is TRBV5-1 and J is TRBJ1-2; D unresolved. Germline V gives CDR1 SGHRS, CDR2 YFSETQ. Trimming stripped 2 bases from V and 0 bases from J, with 8 bases between. The CDR3 loop spans 14 amino acids. The CDR3 coding sequence is TGCGCCAGCAGCTTAGAGCTACCTAACTATGGCTACACCTTC. Protein product: CASSLELPNYGYTF.

This clonotype was counted only a few times. The chain employs TRBV6-5 and TRBJ1-3, with D tentatively TRBD1 (6 bases). Germline V gives CDR1 MNHEY, CDR2 SVGAGI. This CDR3 has 15 residues. V was shortened by 6 bases and J by 2 bases, with 14 bases between the two germline ends. The CDR3 sequence: CASSLTGPAGNTIYF. The DNA for the CDR3 is TGTGCCAGCAGCCTAACAGGGCCGGCTGGAAACACCATATATTTT.

The V call is TRBV7-9, the J call TRBJ2-5; 12 bases are a match to TRBD2. There are 17 residues in the CDR3. CDR1 and CDR2 from the germline V gene are SEHNR and FQNEAQ (reference sequence). J gave up 4 bases and V 2 bases, and 8 bases lay outside the gene matches. The CDR3 here is CASSLYLAGGRAETQYF. The CDR3 nucleotides read TGTGCCAGCAGCTTATACCTAGCGGGAGGGCGGGCAGAGACCCAGTACTTC. The full variable domain, rest sourced from reference TRBV7-9 and TRBJ2-5, is DTGVSQNPRHKITKRGQNVTFRCDPISEHNRLYWYRQTLGQGPEFLTYFQNEAQLEKSRLLSDRFSAERPKGSFSTLEIQRTEQGDSAMYLCASSLYLAGGRAETQYFGPGTRLLVL.

This clonotype was picked up many times. The rearrangement joins TRBV12-3 or TRBV12-4 to TRBJ2-5; 9 bases fit TRBD2. V lost 6 bases to trimming and J lost 3 bases; unmatched junction nucleotides: 11. There are 16 residues in the CDR3. The CDR3 region has the DNA TGTGCCAGCAGAGCCAGGACTAGCGCCATCAAAGAGACCCAGTACTTC. Its translation is CASRARTSAIKETQYF.

This clonotype has only a few counts. The V and J genes are TRBV5-1 and TRBJ1-2, with 8 bases that match TRBD1. CDR1 and CDR2 from the germline V gene are SGHRS and YFSETQ. V lost 9 bases and J lost 3; bases outside the gene matches: 4. CDR3 size: 12 residues. CDR3 coding DNA: TGCGCCACGAGGGGACAGGACTATGGCTACACCTTC. Translation: CATRGQDYGYTF. The whole variable domain, filled in from reference TRBV5-1 and TRBJ1-2, reads KAGVTQTPRYLIKTRGQQVTLSCSPISGHRSVSWYQQTPGQGLQFLFEYFSETQRNKGNFPGRFSGRQFSNSRSEMNVSTLELGDSALYLCATRGQDYGYTFGSGTRLTVV.

This clonotype was picked up a small number of times. The V gene is TRBV6-2 or TRBV6-3, the J gene TRBJ1-1, with 7 bases fitting TRBD1. The CDR3 is 14 amino acids. V gave up 6 bases and J gave up 1 base; unmatched junction bases: 5. Germline lookup yields CDR1 MNHEY and CDR2 SVGEGT. This CDR3 is CASSKDRWNTEAFF. CDR3 bases: TGTGCCAGCAGCAAGGACAGGTGGAACACTGAAGCTTTCTTT.